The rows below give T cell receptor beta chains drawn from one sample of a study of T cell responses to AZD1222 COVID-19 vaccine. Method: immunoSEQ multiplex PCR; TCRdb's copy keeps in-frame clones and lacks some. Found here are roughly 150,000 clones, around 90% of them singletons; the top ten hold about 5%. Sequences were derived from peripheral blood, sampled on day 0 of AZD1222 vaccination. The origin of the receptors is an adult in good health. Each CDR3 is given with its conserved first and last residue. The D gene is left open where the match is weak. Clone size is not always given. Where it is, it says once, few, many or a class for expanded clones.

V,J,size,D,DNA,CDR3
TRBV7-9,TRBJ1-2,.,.,TGTGCCAGCAGCTTAAACCGGCCTGCCCTCACCTTC,CASSLNRPALTF
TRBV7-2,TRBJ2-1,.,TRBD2,TGTGCCAGCAGCTTGGGGGGGAGAGCCTACAATGAGCAGTTCTTC,CASSLGGRAYNEQFF
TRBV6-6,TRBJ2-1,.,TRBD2,TGTGCCAGCAGCGTTAGCGGGAGGGCCTCAAATGAGCAGTTCTTC,CASSVSGRASNEQFF
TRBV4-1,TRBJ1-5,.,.,TGCGCCAGCAGCCAAGATTGGGGTTTCCAGCCCCAGCATTTT,CASSQDWGFQPQHF
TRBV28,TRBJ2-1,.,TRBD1,TGTGCCAGCAGGGGGGCAGGGGGTGGAAGTGAGCAGTTCTTC,CASRGAGGGSEQFF
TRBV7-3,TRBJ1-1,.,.,TGTGCCAGCAGGCTTCAGGAGAACACTGAAGCTTTCTTT,CASRLQENTEAFF
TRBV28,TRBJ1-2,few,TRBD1,TGTGCCAGCACCCCCCCCGGGACAGGGGGGTACGGCTACACCTTC,CASTPPGTGGYGYTF
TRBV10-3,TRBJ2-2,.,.,TGTGCCAGCACCCCCTCAAGCGCCAGGAACACCGGGGAGCTGTTTTTT,CASTPSSARNTGELFF
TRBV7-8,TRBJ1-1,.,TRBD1,TGTGCCAGCAGCTTATTTGGGCAGGGGGCGAACGCTTTCTTT,CASSLFGQGANAFF
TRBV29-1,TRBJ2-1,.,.,TGCAGCTTCGGTTCCGGGGCCCGCTCCTACAATGAGCAGTTCTTC,CSFGSGARSYNEQFF
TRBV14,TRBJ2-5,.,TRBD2,TGTGCCAGCAGCCAGGGACTAGCGGGCTCGTGGGTAGAGACCCAGTACTTC,CASSQGLAGSWVETQYF
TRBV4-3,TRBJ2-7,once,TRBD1,TGCGCCAGCAGTCGGGACAGGGAAGTGAGGGAGCAGTACTTC,CASSRDREVREQYF
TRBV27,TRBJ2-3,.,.,TGTGCCAGCAGTTTATGGGGCAGGGAGGATACGCAGTATTTT,CASSLWGREDTQYF
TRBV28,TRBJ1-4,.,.,TGTGCCAGCAGACTCCGACAGTGGGAAAAACTGTTTTTT,CASRLRQWEKLFF
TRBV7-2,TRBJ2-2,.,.,TGTGCCAGCAGCCAACAGCAGGGTAACACCGGGGAGCTGTTTTTT,CASSQQQGNTGELFF
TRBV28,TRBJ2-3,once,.,TGTGCCAGCACTTTGGGGGGCGGTGCCACAGATACGCAGTATTTT,CASTLGGGATDTQYF
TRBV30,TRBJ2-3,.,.,TGTGCCTGGAGTGTACTCGGGGGCGGGGGCACAGATACGCAGTATTTT,CAWSVLGGGGTDTQYF
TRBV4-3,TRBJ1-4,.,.,TGCGCCAGCAGTCTGGACGGGGCAACTAATGAAAAACTGTTTTTT,CASSLDGATNEKLFF
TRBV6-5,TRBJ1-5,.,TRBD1,TGTGCCAGCTCGGCCAGGGGGCTGAATCAGCCCCAGCATTTT,CASSARGLNQPQHF
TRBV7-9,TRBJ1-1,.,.,TGTGCCAGCAGCGCTAGCGGTACTGAAGCTTTCTTT,CASSASGTEAFF
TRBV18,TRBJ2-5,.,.,TGTGCCAGCTCACCCAGGATAGACATCACCAAAGAGACCCAGTACTTC,CASSPRIDITKETQYF
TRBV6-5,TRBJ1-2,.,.,TGTGCCAGCAGTTACTCGACCCTCCGCGGGGGCTACACCTTC,CASSYSTLRGGYTF